This T cell receptor (beta chain) was captured in a study of Graves' ophthalmopathy and Graves' hyperthyroidism. Study-wide background: At the time of initial diagnosis and before any treatment, peripheral blood was collected.

Regarding this clonotype: Its target is not known.

In germline, CDR1 is MNHNS, CDR2 SASEGT. CDR3 length equals 19 residues. V dropped 7 bases and J dropped 0; count of bases not matched to a gene: 10. Study-wide findings and caveats: Blood shared most expanded thyroid clonotypes above 0.001 frequency.

As the template, RNA transcripts were used to amplify TCR beta CDR3 regions. HTBI primers primed a first-round RT-PCR, and a second-round multiplex PCR followed. Using its own MiXCR run on the multiplex PCR reads, TCRdb lists one record per CDR3 protein. The sample includes about 240,000 distinct CDR3 sequences, roughly 50% of them seen just once. The gene calls are TRBV6-1 and TRBJ2-6; 12 bases match TRBD1. Sequencing was performed on peripheral blood. The source is an adult man with Graves' ophthalmopathy. CDR3 bases: TGTGCCAGCAACCAGGGACAGGGGGCCTTTTACTCTGGGGCCAACGTCCTGACTTTC. Protein product: CASNQGQGAFYSGANVLTF.